A single sample is the source of the 5 T cell receptor beta chains below, sequenced in a study of glioma-infiltrating T cells after dendritic cell vaccination. The assay was immunoSEQ multiplex PCR, and TCRdb's table has in-frame clones only and misses some. The profile shows more than 85,000 clones, approximately 87% of them singletons. The starting material was blood, obtained before dendritic cell vaccination. Every receptor here comes from a human donor with glioblastoma.

The chain joins TRBV2 to TRBJ1-6; 8 bases are shared with TRBD1. V trimming: 8 bases; J trimming: 8 bases; junction bases outside the gene matches: 5. The CDR3 is 13 amino acids. Germline CDR1 is SNHLY and CDR2 is FYNNEI. The CDR3 DNA reads as TGTGCCAGCCGGACAGGGCCAGATTCACCCCTCCACTTT. Its protein product is CASRTGPDSPLHF.

This clone was recorded only once. CDR3 DNA sequence: TGTGCCTGGAGTGGGACTAGCTCCGGGGAGCTGTTTTTT. Translating it yields CAWSGTSSGELFF. The rearrangement links TRBV30 to TRBJ2-2, with 8 bases lining up with TRBD2. This CDR3 comprises 13 residues. J gave up 6 bases and V 1 base, and 1 base lay outside the gene matches. Per germline, CDR1 GTSNPN and CDR2 SVGIG (reference sequence).

This clone turned up a few times. The chain has TRBV7-9 and TRBJ1-3, with 9 bases aligning to TRBD1. Per the germline V gene, CDR1 is SEHNR and CDR2 is FQNEAQ (reference sequence). V dropped 5 bases and J dropped 4; count of bases not matched to a gene: 9. The CDR3 spans 16 residues. CDR3 region: CASSITGGRVGNTIYF. CDR3 nucleotides: TGTGCCAGCAGCATTACAGGGGGCAGGGTAGGAAACACCATATATTTT.

CDR3 in amino acids: CAIRDRGNEQYF. The DNA of the CDR3 is TGTGCCATCAGGGACAGGGGCAACGAGCAGTACTTC. The chain uses TRBV10-3 and TRBJ2-7; 9 bases are shared with TRBD1. Germline V lookup: CDR1 ENHRY, CDR2 SYGVKD. Losses at the gene ends were 6 bases for V and 5 bases for J; bases not matched to a gene: 2. The CDR3 is 12 residues long.

The rearrangement joins TRBV5-4 to TRBJ1-2; 12 bases line up with TRBD1. V shed 3 bases and J 7 bases; nucleotides not matched to a gene: 10. CDR1 is SGHNT, CDR2 YYREEE, per germline (reference sequence). This CDR3 has 16 residues. CDR3 bases: TGTGCCAGCAGCTGGGGGGGACAGGGGGCGAATTCTGGCTACACCTTC. This encodes CASSWGGQGANSGYTF.